This TCR beta chain was observed in a study of T cells in localized non-small cell lung cancer. Study conclusions and caveats: Among the tissues sampled, uninvolved adjacent lung had the highest T cell clonality, above tumor. A median approximately 59 of the top 100 tumor clones appeared in adjacent lung.

Sequencing used immunoSEQ multiplex PCR; TCRdb keeps in-frame clones, though not all of them. Of almost 4,000 clones in the sample, 20% to 30% were seen once. A note on this clone: What it binds is not known.

CDR3 length equals 15 residues. CDR1 is WSHSY, CDR2 SAAADI, per germline. Deletions cut 0 bases from V and 9 bases from J, with 15 bases between. The specimen was lung tumor tissue, collected before any cancer treatment. V gene TRBV10-2 combines with J gene TRBJ2-1; D unclear. This clonotype was obtained from a man aged 35 to 69 with stage II lung adenocarcinoma. DNA for the CDR3: TGCGCCAGCAGTGAGTCATTAGCCGGGCGCTTTGAGCAGTTCTTC. Translation gives CASSESLAGRFEQFF.